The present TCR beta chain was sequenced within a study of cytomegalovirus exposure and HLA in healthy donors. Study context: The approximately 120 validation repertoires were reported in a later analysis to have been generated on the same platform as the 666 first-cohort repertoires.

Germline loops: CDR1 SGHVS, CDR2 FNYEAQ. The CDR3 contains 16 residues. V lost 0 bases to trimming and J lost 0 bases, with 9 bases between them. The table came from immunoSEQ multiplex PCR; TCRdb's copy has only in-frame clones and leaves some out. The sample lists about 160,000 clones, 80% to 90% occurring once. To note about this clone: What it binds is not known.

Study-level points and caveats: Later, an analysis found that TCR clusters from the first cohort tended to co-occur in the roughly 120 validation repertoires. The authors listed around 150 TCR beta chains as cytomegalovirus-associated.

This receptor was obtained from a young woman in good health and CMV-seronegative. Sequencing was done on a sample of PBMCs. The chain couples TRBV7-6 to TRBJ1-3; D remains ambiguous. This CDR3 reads CASSLAVGSSGNTIYF. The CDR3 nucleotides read TGTGCCAGCAGCTTAGCTGTCGGGTCCTCTGGAAACACCATATATTTT. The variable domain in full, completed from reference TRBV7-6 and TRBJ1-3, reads GAGVSQSPRYKVTKRGQDVALRCDPISGHVSLYWYRQALGQGPEFLTYFNYEAQQDKSGLPNDRFSAERPEGSISTLTIQRTEQRDSAMYRCASSLAVGSSGNTIYFGEGSWLTVV.